These 18 T cell receptor beta chains came from one sample sequenced in a study of regulatory T cells in long-lasting Graves disease. Documented time point: persistent/refractory GD, antithyroid drugs over 5 years with positive TRAb. There was RNA extracted from PBMCs, and the TCR library was made from it. Library construction for TCR beta used iRepertoire HTBI primers and Arm-PCR of CDR3 regions. One entry per CDR3 protein results from TCRdb running MiXCR on the multiplex PCR reads. This sample carries 360,000 or so distinct CDR3 sequences, roughly 24% of them seen once, and the ten largest clones take around 30%. Sequenced here: peripheral blood mononuclear cells (PBMCs), sampled when the disease was refractory, from a patient treated with antithyroid drugs. These receptors all stem from a woman between 40 and 55 years old with Graves disease.

This clonotype was counted only a few times. The chain couples TRBV25-1 to TRBJ1-3, with D unclear. The V and J ends lost 3 bases and 0 bases respectively, with 12 bases between them. Germline values: CDR1 MGHDK, CDR2 SYGVNS. This CDR3 has 16 amino acids. The CDR3 DNA is TGTGCCAGCAGTGATTTTTCGGCGGACTCTGGAAACACCATATATTTT. Its translation: CASSDFSADSGNTIYF. Supplemented by reference TRBV25-1 and TRBJ1-3, the full variable domain reads EADIYQTPRYLVIGTGKKITLECSQTMGHDKMYWYQQDPGMELHLIHYSYGVNSTEKGDLSSESTVSRIRTEHFPLTLESARPSHTSQYLCASSDFSADSGNTIYFGEGSWLTVV.

This clonotype has just one count. The chain is built from TRBV7-3 and TRBJ1-6; D not resolved. Germline V gives CDR1 SGHTA, CDR2 FQGTGA. The length of the CDR3 is 13 residues. Trimming pared 2 bases from V and 7 bases from J, leaving 6 bases between. The CDR3 region is CASSLGKNSPLHF. CDR3 DNA: TGTGCCAGCAGCTTAGGGAAGAATTCACCCCTCCACTTT.

This clonotype showed up just once. The chain combines TRBV5-8 with TRBJ1-4, with 7 nucleotides matching TRBD1. V dropped 4 bases and J dropped 6; count of bases not matched to a gene: 18. The germline CDR1 and CDR2 sequences are SGHTS and YDEGEE. The CDR3 has 18 residues. CDR3 in amino acids: CASSPTTDSTGRHEKLFF. DNA for the CDR3: TGTGCCAGCAGCCCAACTACAGATTCGACAGGGCGACATGAAAAACTGTTTTTT.

This rearrangement joins TRBV11-2 to TRBJ2-7, with D perhaps given as TRBD1 or TRBD2 (5 bases each). The CDR3 runs 13 residues. The V gene's germline CDR1 is SGHAT and CDR2 FQNNGV. Between the trimmed V and J ends, which lost 6 bases and 3 bases, there was a span of 12 bases. This CDR3 reads CASSSVGVYEQYF. CDR3 sequence (DNA): TGTGCCAGCAGTTCTGTGGGGGTCTACGAGCAGTACTTC.

In its sample, this clonotype was seen a few times. This chain links TRBV20-1 with TRBJ1-1; no firm D call. Trimming cost V 1 base and J 6 bases, with 9 bases left between them. The CDR3 extends over 12 amino acids. Germline assignment: CDR1 DFQATT and CDR2 SNEGSKA (reference sequence). CDR3 residues: CSARVSTPEAFF. The CDR3 DNA sequence: TGCAGTGCTAGAGTGTCCACCCCTGAAGCTTTCTTT.

This clonotype has at least ten counts. V gene TRBV28 combines with J gene TRBJ1-6; D gene ambiguous. The V gene's germline CDR1 is MDHEN and CDR2 SYDVKM. V lost 1 base to trimming and J lost 7 bases, with 8 bases between them. This CDR3 contains 14 residues. The CDR3 sequence is CASSLSAGNSPLHF. DNA of the CDR3: TGTGCCAGCAGTTTATCGGCAGGCAATTCACCCCTCCACTTT.

J is TRBJ2-1 and V is TRBV13; 8 bases fit TRBD2. V lost 4 bases, J lost 4 bases, and 12 bases stayed unmatched. Germline V gene sequence: CDR1 PRHDT, CDR2 FYEKMQ (reference sequence). This CDR3 is built from 17 residues. This chain's CDR3 is CASSSYSGLARYNEQFF. The CDR3 DNA follows: TGTGCCAGCAGCTCCTACAGCGGACTAGCTCGGTACAATGAGCAGTTCTTC.

This clonotype has a count of ten or more. This chain connects TRBV7-8 to TRBJ1-1, with D tentatively TRBD1 (6 bases). Trimming shortened V by 0 bases and J by 4 bases, and 12 bases separated the two germline ends. CDR3 size: 15 residues. The germline V gene has CDR1 SGHVS and CDR2 FQNEAQ. The CDR3, as DNA: TGTGCCAGCAGCTTAGCAGGGGGGGGAAGCACTGAAGCTTTCTTT. This codes for CASSLAGGGSTEAFF.

This clonotype was detected a few times. V usage is TRBV12-3 or TRBV12-4 and J usage is TRBJ2-5; TRBD2 matches 7 bases. With V trimmed by 6 bases and J by 2 bases, 9 bases remained unmatched. The CDR3 runs to 15 residues. The CDR3 DNA reads as TGTGCCAGCAGCCTACAATGGGGGGGTCAAGAGACCCAGTACTTC. Its protein product is CASSLQWGGQETQYF.

The chain has TRBV20-1 and TRBJ2-2; D possibly matches TRBD1 or TRBD2 (5 bases each). The CDR3 runs to 14 residues. Germline V CDR1 and CDR2: DFQATT, SNEGSKA (reference sequence). Trimming pared 5 bases from V and 4 bases from J, leaving 14 bases between. The CDR3 coding sequence is TGCAGTGCTGACACGGGACCTCGCACCGGGGAGCTGTTTTTT. Protein sequence: CSADTGPRTGELFF.

This clonotype was observed at least ten times. This chain connects TRBV20-1 to TRBJ1-1; D is unresolved. Germline lookup yields CDR1 DFQATT and CDR2 SNEGSKA (reference sequence). The CDR3 is 10 residues long. Trimming removed 5 bases at V and 10 bases at J, with 11 bases between. CDR3 DNA sequence: TGCAGTGCTGTCCGAGCGGGAGCTTTCTTT. Amino acid sequence: CSAVRAGAFF.

This clonotype was seen repeatedly, ten times or more. The CDR3 DNA reads TGTGCCAGCAGCTCCGAAGGGCCGGTTAGGGTGTTTTTT. It codes for CASSSEGPVRVFF. The genes are TRBV28 and TRBJ1-4; D call uncertain. The CDR3 consists of 13 residues. V gave up 6 bases and J gave up 15 bases, with 20 bases separating them. The germline V gene encodes CDR1 MDHEN and CDR2 SYDVKM.

Details on this clonotype: A much more abundant neighbour one base away suggests this may be a read error. The genes are TRBV12-3 or TRBV12-4 and TRBJ2-7; no clear D gene. This CDR3 is built from 14 residues. Trimming pared 3 bases from V and 2 bases from J, leaving 11 bases between. The DNA for the CDR3 is TGTGCCAGCAGTTTGGAGCTTGCCCCCTACGAGCAGTACTTC. This gives the protein CASSLELAPYEQYF.

The J gene is TRBJ2-7, the V gene TRBV9; D gene uncertain. The V end was cut by 0 bases, the J end by 3 bases, with 13 bases between. From germline, CDR1 is SGDLS and CDR2 YYNGEE. This CDR3 has 15 amino acids. CDR3 bases: TGTGCCAGCAGCGTAGGCATCGGTACGGGCTACGAGCAGTACTTC. Translated, it gives CASSVGIGTGYEQYF.

The V gene is TRBV19, the J gene TRBJ2-1; D possibly corresponds to TRBD2 (5 bases). V dropped 3 bases and J dropped 10 bases, with 16 bases sitting between them. Germline V gene lookup returns CDR1 LNHDA and CDR2 SQIVND (reference sequence). CDR3 length: 14 residues. The CDR3 DNA is TGTGCCAGTAGTATGTACCGGGATTCCCGGGAGCAGTTCTTC. It encodes CASSMYRDSREQFF.

This clonotype was seen at least ten times. The chain couples TRBV28 to TRBJ1-2; tentative D call: TRBD1 (5 bases). Trimming pared 5 bases from V and 8 bases from J, leaving 9 bases between. The CDR3 loop spans 11 amino acids. Germline V gene sequence: CDR1 MDHEN, CDR2 SYDVKM. In DNA, the CDR3 is TGTGCCAGCAGTCTCGGGGGAGGCTACACCTTC. Amino acid sequence: CASSLGGGYTF.

There are many counts of this clonotype. The V gene is TRBV28, the J gene TRBJ2-4; 7 bases map to TRBD2. V shed 5 bases, J shed 9 bases, and the junction held 10 bases outside the gene matches. This CDR3 has 14 residues. The germline V gene has CDR1 MDHEN and CDR2 SYDVKM. The CDR3 nucleotides read TGTGCCAGCAGTCGGGGTGGGACTACCATCATTCAGTACTTC. This translates into CASSRGGTTIIQYF.

V and J are TRBV15 and TRBJ2-4; perhaps TRBD1 as D (5 bases). Germline assignment: CDR1 LNHNV and CDR2 YYDKDF (reference sequence). Trimming shortened V by 0 bases and J by 8 bases, and 20 bases separated the two germline ends. This CDR3 is built from 17 residues. The CDR3 sequence is CATSRDSLQGPPHIQYF. The CDR3 bases are TGTGCCACCAGCAGAGATTCCCTCCAGGGCCCCCCGCACATTCAGTACTTC.